This T cell receptor (beta chain) was sequenced for a study of beta chain features in type 1 diabetes (dated by TCRdb to 2016 to 2018). Some background on the complete study: Patients and healthy donors did not differ in mean age, gender distribution, total cell number or subset yield. A total of some 110 million sorted cells were examined across all samples, and a strong correlation was observed between cell number per subset and RNA yield. The study compared TCRB repertoires of sorted circulating CD4+ T cell subsets between recently diagnosed type 1 diabetes patients and matched healthy donors. Naive and central memory subsets were obtained from all 30 or so donors, but regulatory and stem cell-like memory subsets were isolated from only 8 patients and roughly 8 healthy donors. Paper-wide results and their limitations: Because cDNA rather than genomic DNA was sequenced, highly expressing activated cells could have been over-represented, although no difference in activation and CD3 levels was found between groups. HLA sub-analyses involved small numbers of individuals, so any influence of HLA type on TCRB rearrangement remained unresolved. Type 1 diabetes patients showed a moderate but significant shortening of TCRB CDR3 length in all four CD4+ subsets. At VDJ recombination sites, patients with type 1 diabetes made fewer insertions and deleted more nucleotides, a pattern implying thymic rearrangement abnormalities. Shorter templates might have been favored by PCR, but patient and control samples were amplified and corrected together, so both groups would have been affected equally by any skew. Naive, central memory and regulatory TCRB repertoires appeared to be more similar among patients than among healthy donors.

The CDR3 goes from the cysteine to the phenylalanine over 12 residues. Only the CDR3 DNA stays, 36 bases, in frame from base 1. A distance of 9 bases separates the germline ends of V and J, which lose 0 bases and 12 bases respectively. Sequences SGHAT (CDR1) and FQNNGV (CDR2) are obtained from the germline V gene. Each donor gave one peripheral blood draw, approximately 100 mL on average, collected into heparinised tubes. Naive, central memory, regulatory and stem cell-like memory CD4+ T cells were sorted on a BD FACSAria II using a panel including CD45RO, CCR7, CD25, CD127, CD95 and CD27. Every sorted population had a purity above 98%. PBMCs were isolated immediately by Lymphoprep density gradient centrifugation and stained directly without culture. So that batch effects would be minimized, each experiment stained and sorted samples in pairs, pairing one healthy donor with one patient. This clone was seen only a few times. This receptor's antigen is unknown. Base qualities are missing; no much larger clone stands one base away.

The High Capacity cDNA Reverse Transcription Kit was used to reverse transcribe all of the isolated RNA, meaning that expressed TCRB transcripts were what got sequenced. Deep immunoSEQ sequencing was applied to naive, central memory and regulatory T cell samples, giving an average of about 3.8 million total reads per sample. After sorted cells were lysed in RLT buffer, RNA was extracted with DNase-treated RNeasy Micro or Mini kits, with the choice depending on cell number. Each cell subset was processed on its own to prevent cross-contamination, while patient and healthy donor samples were processed together. Using the immunoSEQ multiplex PCR, TCRB sequences were amplified from cDNA into 87-bp fragments spanning the CDR3 region. Amplicons were sequenced on the Illumina HiSeq platform. As for the authors' bioinformatics: Synthetic template baselines were used to correct PCR bias computationally, reads within Hamming distance 2 were collapsed together, and singletons that could not be merged were discarded. Reads were aligned to IMGT to assign V, D and J genes, CDR3 length, and insertions or deletions at six rearrangement sites. Within each subset, clonotype counts were normalized to sorted cell number, and only after that were true diversity and Gini coefficients computed with the tcR R package. The overlap coefficient, calculated on TCRB nucleotide sequences, was used to quantify repertoire sharing. As a proxy for the pre-selection repertoire, out-of-frame TCRB sequences from naive cells were analyzed. TCRdb carries this immuneACCESS record with in-frame sequences only. Its versions omit some clonotypes, under half of them owing to an unresolved V gene in the studies checked, with the rest unexplained. Clonal size and the V and J genes are those of that table, whereas D and trimming came from the DNA. In this sample the table shows about 300,000 clones, around an eighth of which occur a single time. The top ten clonotypes cover 0.015% of the sample.

Sequencing input: naive CD4+ T cells from blood. Sample cell subset or site, as interpreted from the label and publication: true naive CD4+ T cells. The chain was built from TRBV11-2 and TRBJ2-1; the D gene lacks a confident call. The TCR comes from a woman aged 18-30 years with type 1 diabetes. The nucleotide sequence reads as follows: TGTGCCAGCAGCTTAGAGTGGAGCTCGCAGTTCTTC. It specifies CASSLEWSSQFF.